This TCR beta chain was identified during a study of blood T cell repertoires in COVID-19. Background on the study: Collection of acute and convalescent COVID-19 samples took place in the United States, Italy and Spain.

Looked up from germline, CDR1 is MDHEN and CDR2 is SYDVKM. CDR3 length: 13 residues. Trimming took 5 bases from V and 7 from J; bases not matched to a gene: 8. The table came from immunoSEQ multiplex PCR; TCRdb's copy has only in-frame clones and leaves some out. The sample lists about 68,000 clones; roughly 80% were seen once. Sequencing input: peripheral blood. V is TRBV28 and J is TRBJ2-7, with 7 bases aligning to TRBD1. This receptor was identified in a human donor in a cohort sampled during active COVID-19. The CDR3 sequence is CASSPPQGKEQYF. In nucleotides, the CDR3 is TGTGCCAGCAGTCCGCCACAGGGGAAAGAGCAGTACTTC.